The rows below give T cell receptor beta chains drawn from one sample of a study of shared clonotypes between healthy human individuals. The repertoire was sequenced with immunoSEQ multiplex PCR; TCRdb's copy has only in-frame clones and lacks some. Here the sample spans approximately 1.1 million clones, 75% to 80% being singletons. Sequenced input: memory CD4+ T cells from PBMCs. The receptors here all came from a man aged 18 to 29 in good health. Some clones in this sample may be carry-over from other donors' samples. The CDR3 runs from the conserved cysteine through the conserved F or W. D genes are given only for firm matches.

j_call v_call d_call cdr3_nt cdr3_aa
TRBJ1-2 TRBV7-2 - TGTGCCAGCAGCTTAGCGCGGGGCGGCTACACCTTC CASSLARGGYTF
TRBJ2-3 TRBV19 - TGTGCCAGTAGTATAAAAGTGGGTGATACGCAGTATTTT CASSIKVGDTQYF
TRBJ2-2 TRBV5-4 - TGTGCCAGCAGCTCCCCTGGGCAGGGCTACACCGGGGAGCTGTTTTTT CASSSPGQGYTGELFF
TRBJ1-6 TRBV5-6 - TGTGCCAGCAGCTTTTGGCAAGGATATAATTCACCCCTCCACTTT CASSFWQGYNSPLHF
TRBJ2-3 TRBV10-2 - TGCGCCAGCAGCTACCCGGGACTTGTCACAGATACGCAGTATTTT CASSYPGLVTDTQYF
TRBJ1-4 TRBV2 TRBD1 TGTGCCAGCAGCGCAACCCAGGGGGCGCATGAAAAACTGTTTTTT CASSATQGAHEKLFF
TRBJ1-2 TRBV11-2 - TGTGCCAGCAGCACCGGGGGGAATAGCTATGGCTACACCTTC CASSTGGNSYGYTF
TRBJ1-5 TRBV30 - TGTGCCTGGAGCCAGGGAGGTCAGCCCCAGCATTTT CAWSQGGQPQHF
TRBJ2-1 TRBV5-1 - TGCGCCAGCAGCGCAGACGTAGGCGGTGAGCAGTTCTTC CASSADVGGEQFF
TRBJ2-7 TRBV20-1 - TGCAGTGCAAGGGACGAGGGCGAGCAGTACTTC CSARDEGEQYF
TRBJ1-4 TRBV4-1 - TGCGCCAGCAGCCAACGGGAACTTAATGAAAAACTGTTTTTT CASSQRELNEKLFF
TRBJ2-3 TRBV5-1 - TGCGCCAGCGCGAATGGAAGGGGTACGCAGTATTTT CASANGRGTQYF
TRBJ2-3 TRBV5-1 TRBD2 TGCGCCAGCAGCTTGGGGACTAGCGGGAGAGGAGGCACAGATACGCAGTATTTT CASSLGTSGRGGTDTQYF